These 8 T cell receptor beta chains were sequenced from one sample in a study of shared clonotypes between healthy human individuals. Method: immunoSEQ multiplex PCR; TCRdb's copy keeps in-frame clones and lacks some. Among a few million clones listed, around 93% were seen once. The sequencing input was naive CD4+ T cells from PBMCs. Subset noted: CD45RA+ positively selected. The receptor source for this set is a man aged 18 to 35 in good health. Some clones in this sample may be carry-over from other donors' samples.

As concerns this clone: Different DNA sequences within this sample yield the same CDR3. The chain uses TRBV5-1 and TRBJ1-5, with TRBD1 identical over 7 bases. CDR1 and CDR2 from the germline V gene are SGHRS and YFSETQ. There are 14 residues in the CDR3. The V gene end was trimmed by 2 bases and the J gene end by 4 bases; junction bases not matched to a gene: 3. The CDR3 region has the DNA TGCGCCAGCAGCTTAACAGGGGAAAATCAGCCCCAGCATTTT. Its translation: CASSLTGENQPQHF.

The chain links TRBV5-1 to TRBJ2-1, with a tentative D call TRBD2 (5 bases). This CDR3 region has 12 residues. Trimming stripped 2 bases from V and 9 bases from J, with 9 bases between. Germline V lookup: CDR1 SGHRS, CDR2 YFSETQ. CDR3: CASSFGVPEQFF. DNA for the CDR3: TGCGCCAGCAGCTTCGGGGTTCCTGAGCAGTTCTTC.

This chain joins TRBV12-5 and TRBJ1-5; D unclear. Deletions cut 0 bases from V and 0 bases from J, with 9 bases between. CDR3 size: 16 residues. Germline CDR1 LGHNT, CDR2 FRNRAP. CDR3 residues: CASGLVRSYSNQPQHF. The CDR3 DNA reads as TGTGCTAGTGGTTTGGTACGGAGTTATAGCAATCAGCCCCAGCATTTT.

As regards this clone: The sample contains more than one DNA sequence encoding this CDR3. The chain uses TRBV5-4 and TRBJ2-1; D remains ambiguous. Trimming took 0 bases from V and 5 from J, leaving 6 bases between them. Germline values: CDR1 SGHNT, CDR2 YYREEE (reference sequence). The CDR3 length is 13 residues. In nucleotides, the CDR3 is TGTGCCAGCAGCTTGGGCCTCAACAATGAGCAGTTCTTC. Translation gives CASSLGLNNEQFF.

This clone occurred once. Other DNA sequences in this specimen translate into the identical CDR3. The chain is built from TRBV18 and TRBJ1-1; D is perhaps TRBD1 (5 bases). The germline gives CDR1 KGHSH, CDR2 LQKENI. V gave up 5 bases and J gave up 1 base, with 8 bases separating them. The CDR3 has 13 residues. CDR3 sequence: CASSGGTNTEAFF. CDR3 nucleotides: TGTGCCAGCTCAGGCGGGACGAACACTGAAGCTTTCTTT.

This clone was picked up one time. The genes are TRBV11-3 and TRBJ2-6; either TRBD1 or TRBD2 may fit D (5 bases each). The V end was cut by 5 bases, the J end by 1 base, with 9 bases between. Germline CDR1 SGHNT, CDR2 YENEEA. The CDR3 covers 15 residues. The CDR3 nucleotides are TGTGCCAGCAGCAATGGGGGATCTGGGGCCAACGTCCTGACTTTC. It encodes CASSNGGSGANVLTF.

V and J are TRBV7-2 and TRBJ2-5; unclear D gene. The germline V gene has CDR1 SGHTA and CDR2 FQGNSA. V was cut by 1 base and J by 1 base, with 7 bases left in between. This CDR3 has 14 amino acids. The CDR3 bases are TGTGCCAGCAGCTTAGTTTGGTTCCAAGAGACCCAGTACTTC. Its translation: CASSLVWFQETQYF.

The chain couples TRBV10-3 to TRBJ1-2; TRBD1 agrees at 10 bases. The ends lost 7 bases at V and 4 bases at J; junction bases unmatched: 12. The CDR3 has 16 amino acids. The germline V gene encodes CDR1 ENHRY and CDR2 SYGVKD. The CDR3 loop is CAINPRGQGTSYGYTF. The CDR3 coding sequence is TGTGCCATCAACCCCAGGGGACAGGGGACGAGCTATGGCTACACCTTC.